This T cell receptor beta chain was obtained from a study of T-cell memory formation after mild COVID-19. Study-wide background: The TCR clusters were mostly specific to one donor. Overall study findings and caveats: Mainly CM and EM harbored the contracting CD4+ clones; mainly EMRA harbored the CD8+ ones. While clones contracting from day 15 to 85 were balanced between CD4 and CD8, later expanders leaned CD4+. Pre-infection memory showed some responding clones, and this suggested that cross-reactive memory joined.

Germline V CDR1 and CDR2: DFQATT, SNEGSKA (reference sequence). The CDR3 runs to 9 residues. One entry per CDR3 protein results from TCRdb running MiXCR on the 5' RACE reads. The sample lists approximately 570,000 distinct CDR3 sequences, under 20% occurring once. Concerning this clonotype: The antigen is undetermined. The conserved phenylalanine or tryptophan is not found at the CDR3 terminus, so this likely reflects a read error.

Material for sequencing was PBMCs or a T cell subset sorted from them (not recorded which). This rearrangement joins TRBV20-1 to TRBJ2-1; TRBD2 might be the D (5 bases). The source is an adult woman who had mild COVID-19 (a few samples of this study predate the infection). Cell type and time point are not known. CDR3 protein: CSSGGEQFL. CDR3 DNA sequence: TGCAGCTCGGGCGGGGAGCAGTTCCTC.